The subject of this entry is one T cell receptor beta chain. After extraction with the RNeasy kit, about 0.5 to 1 ug of the RNA was reverse transcribed using random hexamers. TCRdb fed the immunoSEQ multiplex PCR reads into MiXCR, producing one record per CDR3 protein. The sample has roughly 120,000 distinct CDR3 sequences, around 94% seen once; the top ten hold more than 0.075%. This record belongs to a study of CD8 T cells in Susac syndrome. This CDR3 comprises 14 residues. Germline loops: CDR1 SGHRS, CDR2 YFSETQ. Trimming shortened V by 7 bases and J by 3 bases, and 13 bases separated the two germline ends.

The sequence was collected from a human donor in good health. V gene TRBV5-1 combines with J gene TRBJ2-2; maybe TRBD2 (5 bases). The sample taken for sequencing was CD4+ T cells from PBMCs. CDR3 amino acids: CASAGLADTGELFF. The CDR3 bases are TGCGCCAGCGCGGGCTTGGCGGACACCGGGGAGCTGTTTTTT.